This record covers a single T cell receptor beta chain. The data are from a study of blood T cell repertoires in COVID-19. The protocol was immunoSEQ multiplex PCR, while the TCRdb copy is restricted to in-frame clones and leaves out a portion. The table shows around 210,000 clones, with approximately 85% occurring only once. The ends lost 5 bases at V and 5 bases at J; junction bases unmatched: 10. The CDR3 runs to 16 residues. Germline V gene lookup returns CDR1 ENHRY and CDR2 SYGVKD. V gene TRBV10-3 combines with J gene TRBJ2-3; TRBD1 aligns across 10 bases. Sequencing was carried out using peripheral blood. This clonotype was sampled from a man aged 50-60 years with COVID-19, enrolled during active disease. CDR3 bases: TGTGCCATCAGTCCAACCGACAGGGGGCAAGGAGATACGCAGTATTTT. The encoded protein is CAISPTDRGQGDTQYF.